The T cell receptor beta chain under discussion was sequenced for a study of OX40 agonist ivuxolimab in advanced cancers. Regarding the study in general: Ivuxolimab was a fully human IgG2 agonistic monoclonal antibody targeting the costimulatory receptor OX40 (CD134). Three dose-escalation patients achieved partial responses, one with hepatocellular carcinoma and two with cutaneous melanoma. Intravenous ivuxolimab was administered to patients every 2 weeks at six dose levels: 0.01, 0.1, 0.3, 1.5, 3 and 10 mg/kg. The purpose of peripheral TCRbeta sequencing was to test whether ivuxolimab changed TCR sequence diversity and led to clonal T-cell expansion. The monotherapy dose-escalation portion (N ≈ 52 patients) of the phase I ivuxolimab trial is reported in the paper. Among the roughly 52 dose-escalation patients, 19 had hepatocellular carcinoma, about 15 melanoma, 9 renal cell carcinoma and 9 head and neck cancer. Prior anti-PD-1, anti-PD-L1 or anti-CTLA-4 therapy was permitted, and checkpoint inhibitors had been received by less than 45% of dose-escalation patients. A male proportion of 75% to 85% and a mean age of approximately 60 years, ranging from about 23 to 90, were recorded for the dose-escalation cohort. Overall results and qualifications from the work: Low levels of normalized T-cell clonal expansion were also seen in some patients who did not respond. Antigen specificity was not determined for the clonally expanded peripheral T cells. At doses from 0.1 to 3.0 mg/kg, clonal expansion was seen in both CD4+ and CD8+ blood T cells between baseline and week 6. After ivuxolimab, more expanded clones were found on average in CD8+ T cells than in CD4+ T cells. In the 0.1-3.0 mg/kg groups, partial responders were among the patients with the lowest normalized peripheral clonal expansion, particularly in CD8+ T cells.

For sequencing of the TCRbeta CDR3 region, genomic DNA was extracted from the sorted cells. The immunoSEQ Assay was used for sequencing of TCRbeta CDR3 regions. What TCRdb holds here is the immuneACCESS table cut down to in-frame rearrangements. Part of the clones is not present; checked against another copy, under half of the missing clones reflect an unresolved V gene, and the others are unexplained. The table for this sample lists roughly 47,000 clones; 80% to 90% of them were counted only once. The ten largest clones take up 12% of the sample. This clone was counted a single time. Its cognate antigen has yet to be identified. The record has no base qualities; no much larger clone is one base away. Patients with autoimmune disease history or receiving systemic immunosuppression were excluded from the trial. In every dose cohort, peripheral blood was drawn for TCR sequencing at baseline, cycle 4 day 1, and cycle 7 day 1. Samples were obtained from an open-label, multicenter, first-in-human phase I dose-escalation trial of ivuxolimab. The trial enrolled adults with locally advanced or metastatic head and neck squamous cell, hepatocellular, melanoma or renal cell carcinoma. CD4+ and CD8+ T cells were sorted separately from peripheral blood before TCR sequencing.

The source of this sequence is an adult with an advanced solid tumor such as melanoma, head and neck, liver or kidney cancer. This specimen consisted of CD4+ or CD8+ T cells sorted from blood, obtained in a trial of the OX40 agonist ivuxolimab.

The sequenced DNA: TGTGCCAGCAGCATGGGACTAGCGGGAGGCCCGGCGGGCGAGCAGTACTTC. Translated, this gives CASSMGLAGGPAGEQYF. This chain is built from TRBV7-2 and TRBJ2-7; 15 central nucleotides agree with TRBD2. CDR1 and CDR2 are drawn from the germline V gene: SGHTA, FQGNSA. For this chain, trimming is 5 bases at the V end and 6 bases at the J end, and the number of junction bases without a gene match is 11. Its CDR3 holds 17 amino acids, cysteine through phenylalanine. Only the CDR3 portion is preserved as DNA: 51 bases, with reading frame beginning at the first base. The CDR3 plus the reference TRBV7-2 and TRBJ2-7 genes for the other parts give the full variable domain: GAGVSQSPSNKVTEKGKDVELRCDPISGHTALYWYRQSLGQGLEFLIYFQGNSAPDKSGLPSDRFSAERTGGSVSTLTIQRTQQEDSAVYLCASSMGLAGGPAGEQYFGPGTRLTVT.